This TCR beta chain was profiled in a study of radiation and T cells in renal cell carcinoma. Germline V CDR1 and CDR2: SGHAT, FQNNGV. CDR3 length: 15 amino acids. Unmatched junction bases numbered 2, after V lost 0 bases and J lost 0 bases. Treatment of the sample: treatment-naive control, cytoreductive nephrectomy. Repertoires were generated with immunoSEQ multiplex PCR, while TCRdb's copy carries only in-frame clones and drops some. The sample has 15,000 to 18,000 clones; roughly 54% are singletons. The chain recombines TRBV11-2 with TRBJ2-7; 7 bases are a match to TRBD2. The receptor comes from a man over 45 with renal cell carcinoma. The sample consisted of tumor tissue, taken from a patient whose treatment was nephrectomy without radiotherapy. DNA for the CDR3: TGTGCCAGCAGCTTAGAGGGGGGGATCTCCTACGAGCAGTACTTC. It codes for CASSLEGGISYEQYF.